Listed below are T cell receptor beta chains from one sample, sequenced in a study of brain T cells in children with intractable seizures. The data were produced by immunoSEQ multiplex PCR, yet TCRdb's version contains in-frame clones alone and is incomplete. The table records 110,000 or so clones, around 94% of them present only once. Material: peripheral blood, obtained at surgery. These receptor sequences come from a boy in the first two years of life with hemimegalencephaly and intractable seizures. The CDR3 runs from the conserved cysteine through the conserved F or W. Each record gives: clone size, D gene, V gene, J gene, CDR3 DNA, CDR3 protein. A D gene is named only where the DNA matches it firmly. Some rows have no size entry. The others give once, few or many, or a class for an expanded clone.

>.|.|TRBV30|TRBJ2-6
TGTGCCTGGAGCCCAGGGACCGGGGCCAACGTCCTGACTTTC
CAWSPGTGANVLTF
>.|TRBD1|TRBV19|TRBJ1-5
TGTGCCAGTAGGACACAGGGGGCAAACAATCAGCCCCAGCATTTT
CASRTQGANNQPQHF
>.|.|TRBV5-1|TRBJ2-4
TGCGCCAGCAGCTTGCCAGGACAATGGGAAAACATTCAGTACTTC
CASSLPGQWENIQYF
>.|TRBD1|TRBV27|TRBJ1-6
TGTGCCAGCAGCGCGACAGGGTATTACTCACCCCTCCACTTT
CASSATGYYSPLHF
>once|.|TRBV19|TRBJ2-7
TGTGCCAGTAGTGTGGACAGTCTACTGAGCGAGCAGTACTTC
CASSVDSLLSEQYF
>.|TRBD2|TRBV28|TRBJ2-7
TGTGCCAGCAGTTTTTTAGCGGGAGGGGACGAGCAGTACTTC
CASSFLAGGDEQYF
>.|.|TRBV12-3/TRBV12-4|TRBJ1-2
TGTGCCAGCAGTTTTTCCGTCAGGGATGGCTACACCTTC
CASSFSVRDGYTF
>few|.|TRBV7-9|TRBJ1-3
TGTGCCAGCAGTCTTAGGGGCAGCTTCTCTGGAAACACCATATATTTT
CASSLRGSFSGNTIYF
>.|.|TRBV23-1|TRBJ2-7
TGCGCCAGCTCAGGGGACTCCTACGAGCAGTACTTC
CASSGDSYEQYF
>.|TRBD2|TRBV3-1/TRBV3-2|TRBJ2-3
TGTGCCAGCAGCCAAGCTCACCCCATGGGACTAGCCACAGATACGCAGTATTTT
CASSQAHPMGLATDTQYF
>.|.|TRBV3-1/TRBV3-2|TRBJ2-7
TGTGCCAGCAGACAAAATAGTACCTACGAGCAGTACTTC
CASRQNSTYEQYF
>.|TRBD2|TRBV2|TRBJ2-1
TGTGCCAGTAAAAGCGGGAGCTACAATGAGCAGTTCTTC
CASKSGSYNEQFF
>.|.|TRBV18|TRBJ2-5
TGTGCCAGCTCACCAGATAGGTCGTCCAGCGGTGGATGGGGAGAGACCCAGTACTTC
CASSPDRSSSGGWGETQYF
>.|.|TRBV29-1|TRBJ1-2
TGCAGCGTTGAAGAGGGGAGTAGAAGGGGCTACACCTTC
CSVEEGSRRGYTF
>.|TRBD1|TRBV4-2|TRBJ1-2
TGTGCCAGCAGCCAAAAGCCACTTGCAGGGGGCACTAACTATGGCTACACCTTC
CASSQKPLAGGTNYGYTF
>.|TRBD2|TRBV19|TRBJ2-1
TGTGCCAGTAGTATAGAGCGTAGCGGGAGATTCAATGAGCAGTTCTTC
CASSIERSGRFNEQFF
>.|TRBD2|TRBV28|TRBJ2-2
TGTGCCAGCGAAGACAGACTAGCAGGTACCGGGGAGCTGTTTTTT
CASEDRLAGTGELFF
>.|TRBD1|TRBV7-7|TRBJ1-1
TGTGCCAGCAGCCGGGACAGGGACACTGAAGCTTTCTTT
CASSRDRDTEAFF
>once|.|TRBV11-1|TRBJ2-5
TGTGCCAGCAGCTTTGGGACTCCAGGGGGGGAGACCCAGTACTTC
CASSFGTPGGETQYF
>.|.|TRBV25-1|TRBJ2-1
TGTGCCAGCAGTGAATACGGCTACGATGAGCAGTTCTTC
CASSEYGYDEQFF
>.|TRBD1|TRBV4-2|TRBJ2-4
TGTGCCAGCAGCCAAGATTATAGGGACAGAATTCAGTACTTC
CASSQDYRDRIQYF
>.|.|TRBV4-3|TRBJ1-6
TGCGCCAGCAGCCAATACGGGGGGGGCCCTGACTCTAATTCACCCCTCCACTTT
CASSQYGGGPDSNSPLHF
>.|.|TRBV20-1|TRBJ2-3
TGCAGTGCTAGAGCTCTGGTAACGCAGTATTTT
CSARALVTQYF
>.|TRBD1|TRBV2|TRBJ2-2
TGTGCCAGCAGTGAATTAGGACAGGGGATAACCGGGGAGCTGTTTTTT
CASSELGQGITGELFF
>.|.|TRBV10-3|TRBJ1-4
TGTGCCATCAGTGAGTCAAGGAGTTCTGAAAAGCTGTTTTTT
CAISESRSSEKLFF
>.|TRBD1|TRBV2|TRBJ2-6
TGTGCCAGCAGTCCCGGGACAGGGTTCTCTGGGGCCAACGTCCTGACTTTC
CASSPGTGFSGANVLTF
>.|.|TRBV28|TRBJ1-6
TGTGCCAGCAGTTCCTCGTCGGGGTATAATTCACCCCTCCACTTT
CASSSSSGYNSPLHF
>once|.|TRBV3-1/TRBV3-2|TRBJ2-4
TGTGCCAGCAGCCAAGATAAGTTTGTGGGTTTCTCTAGCGCAATTCAGTACTTC
CASSQDKFVGFSSAIQYF
>.|TRBD2|TRBV3-1/TRBV3-2|TRBJ2-3
TGTGCCAGCAGCCAAGTTACCAAACTAGCGGGAGGGGAGGATACGCAGTATTTT
CASSQVTKLAGGEDTQYF
>.|TRBD1|TRBV7-2|TRBJ1-1
TGTGCCAGCAGCCGCAGGGACAGGGTTTCTTCTGAAGCTTTCTTT
CASSRRDRVSSEAFF
>.|TRBD1|TRBV7-9|TRBJ1-6
TGTGCCAGCACCAGGACAGGGGGCAATTCACCCCTCCACTTT
CASTRTGGNSPLHF
>.|.|TRBV6-6|TRBJ1-2
TGTGCCAGCAGTTACAGAGGCCGTCCCTATGGCTACACCTTC
CASSYRGRPYGYTF
>.|.|TRBV24-1|TRBJ2-5
TGTGCCACCAGTGATTTGCACCAAGAGACCCAGTACTTC
CATSDLHQETQYF
>.|.|TRBV15|TRBJ2-1
TGTGCCACCAGCAGAGTCGGACGTGGGGGAATGCACACATCCAATGAGCAGTTCTTC
CATSRVGRGGMHTSNEQFF
>.|.|TRBV4-1|TRBJ2-7
TGCGCCAGCAGCCAAGGGATCGGGGGCGAGCAGTACTTC
CASSQGIGGEQYF
>.|.|TRBV3-1/TRBV3-2|TRBJ1-2
TGTGCCAGCAGCCAGGCCGGGACCGCTCACTATGGCTACACCTTC
CASSQAGTAHYGYTF
>.|.|TRBV11-3|TRBJ2-3
TGTGCCAGCAGCTTAGCGGGTCTAAGCACAGATACGCAGTATTTT
CASSLAGLSTDTQYF
>.|TRBD2|TRBV5-1|TRBJ2-7
TGCGCCAGCAGCGAAAGACTAGCGGGAAGCCTCTACGAGCAGTACTTC
CASSERLAGSLYEQYF
>.|TRBD1|TRBV24-1|TRBJ2-3
TGTGCCACCAGTGACACCAGGGGGCCAGATACGCAGTATTTT
CATSDTRGPDTQYF
>.|.|TRBV18|TRBJ1-2
TGTGCCAGCTCGCGAACTCGGGGCAGGGTAGCCGGCTACACCTTC
CASSRTRGRVAGYTF
>.|TRBD2|TRBV5-1|TRBJ2-5
TGCGCCAGCAGCCCCAGCGGGAGTGGTGAGACCCAGTACTTC
CASSPSGSGETQYF
>.|TRBD1|TRBV30|TRBJ2-5
TGTGCCTGGAGTGTACGACAGGGGTACCAAGAGACCCAGTACTTC
CAWSVRQGYQETQYF
>.|.|TRBV10-3|TRBJ2-7
TGTGCCATCAGTGAGACCCGGGACTTAACCTACGAGCAGTACTTC
CAISETRDLTYEQYF
>once|TRBD1|TRBV7-2|TRBJ1-1
TGTGCCAGCGACAGGGCGGTAAACACTGAAGCTTTCTTT
CASDRAVNTEAFF
>.|.|TRBV6-6|TRBJ2-7
TGTGCCAGCAGTTACTCCCCAGGGGCCTCCTACGAGCAGTACTTC
CASSYSPGASYEQYF
>.|TRBD2|TRBV24-1|TRBJ2-1
TGTGCCACCAGTCAGCGGGAGAGGGCCTACAATGAGCAGTTCTTC
CATSQRERAYNEQFF
>.|.|TRBV6-5|TRBJ2-2
TGTGCCAGCAGCCTGACAACCGACCCCACCGGGGAGCTGTTTTTT
CASSLTTDPTGELFF
>once|.|TRBV3-1/TRBV3-2|TRBJ1-1
TGTGCCAGCAGCCAAGTGTCGGGGGCGGGTGAAGCTTTCTTT
CASSQVSGAGEAFF
>.|TRBD2|TRBV5-4|TRBJ2-1
TGTGCCAGCAGCTTACCCACGGGAGGCGCGTACAATGAGCAGTTCTTC
CASSLPTGGAYNEQFF
>.|.|TRBV5-1|TRBJ2-3
TGCGCCAGCAGCTGGACAACTAGCACAGATACGCAGTATTTT
CASSWTTSTDTQYF
>.|TRBD1|TRBV11-2|TRBJ2-7
TGTGCCAGCAGCTTAGTCCCTTTCGGACAGGGGAGCTCCTACGAGCAGTACTTC
CASSLVPFGQGSSYEQYF
>.|.|TRBV11-2|TRBJ1-1
TGTGCCAGCAGCTGGACCCGACACTCTGCCGAAGCTTTCTTT
CASSWTRHSAEAFF